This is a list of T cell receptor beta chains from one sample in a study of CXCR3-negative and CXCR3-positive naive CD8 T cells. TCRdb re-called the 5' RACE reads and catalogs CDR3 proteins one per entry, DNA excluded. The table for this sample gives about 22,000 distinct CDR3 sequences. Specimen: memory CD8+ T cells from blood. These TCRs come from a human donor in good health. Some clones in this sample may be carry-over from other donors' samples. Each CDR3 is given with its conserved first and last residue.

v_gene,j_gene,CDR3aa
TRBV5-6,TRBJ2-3,CASSLGQLADTQYF
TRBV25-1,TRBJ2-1,CASSEVYTDNEQFF
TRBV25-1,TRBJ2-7,CASIPRAGVSSYEQYF
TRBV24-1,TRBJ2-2,CATSGNRESGELFF
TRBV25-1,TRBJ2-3,CASSVSLAGWDTQYF
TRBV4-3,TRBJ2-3,CASSQDRGGGPTDTQYF
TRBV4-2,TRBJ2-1,CASSQVPDRGVNEQFF
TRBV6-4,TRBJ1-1,CASSDDENTEAFF
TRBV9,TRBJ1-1,CASSGLNTEAFF
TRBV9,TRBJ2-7,CASSGVRDSPSYEQYF
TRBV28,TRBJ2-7,CASSLFATSGAPSYEQYF
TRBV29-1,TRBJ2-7,CSVVGGVSADSYEQYF
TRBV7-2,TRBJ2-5,CASRGSGASGETQYF
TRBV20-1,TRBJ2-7,CSASSGGPYEQYF
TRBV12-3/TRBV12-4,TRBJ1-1,CASSFDANTEAFF
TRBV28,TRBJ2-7,CASSSHRDRPLDEQYF
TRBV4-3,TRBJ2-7,CASSQEAGSSYEQYF
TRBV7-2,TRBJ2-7,CASSRGDSSYEQYF
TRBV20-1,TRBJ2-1,CSARDSYYNEQFF
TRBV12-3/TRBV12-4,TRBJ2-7,CASSLYSHEQYF
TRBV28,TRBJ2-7,CASSLGRFSYEQYF
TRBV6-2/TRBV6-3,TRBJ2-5,CASSYASILSGYQETQYF
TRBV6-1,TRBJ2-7,CASSERFGTGNYEQYF
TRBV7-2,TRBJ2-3,CASSLEIDTQYF
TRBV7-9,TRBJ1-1,CASSRLGSNTEAFF
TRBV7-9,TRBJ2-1,CASSSIAARPYNEQFF
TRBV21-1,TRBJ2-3,CASSKGTGSTDTQYF
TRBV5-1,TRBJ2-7,CASSFEGREQYF
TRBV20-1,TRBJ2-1,CSARERGFEQFF
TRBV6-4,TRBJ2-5,CASSEGIGDQETQYF
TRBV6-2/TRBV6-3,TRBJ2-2,CASSTGTENTGELFF
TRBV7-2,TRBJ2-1,CASSSGLAGAHEQFF
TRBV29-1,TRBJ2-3,CSVEDGTSSYTQYF
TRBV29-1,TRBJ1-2,CSVYNPDHYGYTF
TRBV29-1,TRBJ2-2,CSVEALAPGELFF
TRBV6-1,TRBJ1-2,CASSEIADRGTNYGYTF
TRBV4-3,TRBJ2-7,CASSPSAAKSSYEQYF
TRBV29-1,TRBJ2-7,CSDEKDRLSSYEQYF
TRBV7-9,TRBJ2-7,CASSSTVISGTGAYEQYF
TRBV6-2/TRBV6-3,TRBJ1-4,CASGPQGAREKLFF
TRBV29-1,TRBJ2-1,CSVGEGNEQFF
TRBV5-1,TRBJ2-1,CASTSGLADNEQFF
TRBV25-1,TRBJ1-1,CASSGYETGAVTEAFF
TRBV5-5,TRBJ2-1,CASSLASRGQLIYNEQFF
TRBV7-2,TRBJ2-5,CASTSLGQSETQYF
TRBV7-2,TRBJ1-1,CASSLPLREPNTEAFF